The sequence of this T cell receptor (beta chain) was determined in a study of blood T cells in healthy people across ages. Sample-barcoded 5' priming and a J-beta primer mix drove a second PCR of roughly 7 to 11 cycles. TCRdb reprocessed the 5' RACE reads with MiXCR, giving one entry per CDR3 protein. This sample carries roughly 700,000 distinct CDR3 sequences, around 48% of them seen once, and the ten largest clones take around 32%. The sample consisted of blood. The receptor comes from a woman in her sixties or seventies in good health.

The CDR3 DNA is TGTGCCAGCAGCCCTAGAATGGGGAATGGCTACACCTTC. It codes for CASSPRMGNGYTF. The rearrangement links TRBV11-2 to TRBJ1-2; no clear D. Germline CDR1 SGHAT, CDR2 FQNNGV. This CDR3 spans 13 amino acids. The V gene lost 5 bases and the J gene lost 6 bases, with 13 bases spanning the gap. The variable domain in full, completed from reference TRBV11-2 and TRBJ1-2, reads EAGVAQSPRYKIIEKRQSVAFWCNPISGHATLYWYQQILGQGPKLLIQFQNNGVVDDSQLPKDRFSAERLKGVDSTLKIQPAKLEDSAVYLCASSPRMGNGYTFGSGTRLTVV.